Following are 25 T cell receptor beta chains from one sample sequenced in a study of cytomegalovirus exposure and HLA in healthy donors. The method was immunoSEQ multiplex PCR; TCRdb's version includes in-frame clones alone and lacks a portion of them. Of under 400,000 clones in the sample, roughly 87% are singletons; the top ten hold over 0.9%. Sequencing was carried out using PBMCs. The receptor source for this set is a man aged 25 to 45 in good health and CMV-seronegative.

This chain links TRBV27 with TRBJ2-5; the D gene is possibly TRBD1 (6 bases). Germline CDR1 reads MNHEY; CDR2 reads SMNVEV (reference sequence). The CDR3 extends over 14 amino acids. Trimming shortened V by 5 bases and J by 4 bases, and 14 bases separated the two germline ends. The CDR3 sequence is CASSAHRDRETQYF. CDR3 nucleotide sequence: TGTGCCAGCAGTGCCCACAGGGATCGAGAGACCCAGTACTTC.

This chain links TRBV7-9 with TRBJ1-1; 7 bases are a match to TRBD1. With 5 bases clipped from V and 3 bases from J, the junction kept 9 bases outside the gene matches. Germline V gives CDR1 SEHNR, CDR2 FQNEAQ (reference sequence). This CDR3 comprises 15 residues. DNA for the CDR3: TGTGCCAGCAGCGGGTGGGACAGTAGCGACACTGAAGCTTTCTTT. It yields the protein CASSGWDSSDTEAFF.

This sequence joins TRBV6-6 and TRBJ1-3; D possibly corresponds to TRBD1 (5 bases). V was shortened by 6 bases and J by 0 bases, with 12 bases between the two germline ends. Germline CDR1 MNHNY, CDR2 SVGAGI (reference sequence). This CDR3 contains 15 residues. CDR3 loop: CASRSEGASGNTIYF. CDR3 in DNA: TGTGCCAGCAGGTCCGAAGGGGCCTCTGGAAACACCATATATTTT.

The genes are TRBV5-1 and TRBJ2-2; 7 bases agree with TRBD1. The CDR3 contains 15 residues. The V gene end was trimmed by 0 bases and the J gene end by 3 bases; junction bases not matched to a gene: 2. Germline V gives CDR1 SGHRS, CDR2 YFSETQ. CDR3 nucleotides: TGCGCCAGCAGCTTGGAGGGGGCTGACACCGGGGAGCTGTTTTTT. Protein sequence: CASSLEGADTGELFF.

The J gene is TRBJ2-1, the V gene TRBV6-4, with 8 bases that match TRBD2. The V segment lost 3 bases and the J segment 9 bases; nucleotides outside the gene matches: 4. The CDR3 runs 13 residues. Germline V lookup: CDR1 MRHNA, CDR2 SNTAGT. The CDR3 reads CASSEALAVEQFF. The CDR3, as DNA: TGTGCCAGCAGTGAGGCACTAGCGGTTGAGCAGTTCTTC.

V usage is TRBV5-4 and J usage is TRBJ1-1; 7 bases are shared with TRBD1. Per germline, CDR1 SGHNT and CDR2 YYREEE (reference sequence). The CDR3 is 17 residues long. Unmatched junction bases numbered 14, after V lost 1 base and J lost 5 bases. In nucleotides, the CDR3 is TGTGCCAGCAGCTTGACCCACTTACGACAGGGTGATACTGAAGCTTTCTTT. Protein: CASSLTHLRQGDTEAFF. Combining the CDR3 with reference TRBV5-4 and TRBJ1-1 gives the whole variable domain ETGVTQSPTHLIKTRGQQVTLRCSSQSGHNTVSWYQQALGQGPQFIFQYYREEENGRGNFPPRFSGLQFPNYSSELNVNALELDDSALYLCASSLTHLRQGDTEAFFGQGTRLTVV.

The rearrangement uses TRBV7-2 and TRBJ2-5; 9 bases map to TRBD2. Trimming took 1 base from V and 3 from J; bases not matched to a gene: 6. Germline values: CDR1 SGHTA, CDR2 FQGNSA. This CDR3 comprises 16 residues. The DNA of the CDR3 is TGTGCCAGCAGCTTAGTTGGCGGGGGGGCCAAAGAGACCCAGTACTTC. Amino acid sequence: CASSLVGGGAKETQYF.

This clone was observed a handful of times. CDR3 in amino acids: CASTLGGTEAFF. DNA for the CDR3: TGTGCCAGCACCCTGGGAGGGACTGAAGCTTTCTTT. J is TRBJ1-1 and V is TRBV5-4; no firm D call. The CDR3 contains 12 residues. The V end was cut by 6 bases, the J end by 5 bases, with 11 bases between. The germline V gene encodes CDR1 SGHNT and CDR2 YYREEE (reference sequence).

V and J are TRBV2 and TRBJ2-2, with unresolved D. Germline V lookup: CDR1 SNHLY, CDR2 FYNNEI. Trimming shortened V by 9 bases and J by 3 bases, and 11 bases separated the two germline ends. There are 13 residues in the CDR3. CDR3 coding DNA: TGTGCCAGTTTTGGAGTTGACACCGGGGAGCTGTTTTTT. It yields the protein CASFGVDTGELFF.

The chain couples TRBV4-2 to TRBJ1-5, with D perhaps matching TRBD1 (6 bases). This CDR3 comprises 15 residues. V was cut by 4 bases and J by 5 bases, with 15 bases left in between. Germline V gene data show CDR1 as LGHNA and CDR2 as YNFKEQ. CDR3 residues: CASSPSLDSYQPQHF. CDR3 coding DNA: TGTGCCAGCAGCCCAAGCCTGGACAGCTATCAGCCCCAGCATTTT.

The rearrangement joins TRBV6-5 to TRBJ1-6, with D possibly being TRBD1 (6 bases). The V end lost 6 bases, the J end lost 4 bases, and 13 bases lay between the germline ends. Germline V gene sequence: CDR1 MNHEY, CDR2 SVGAGI. This CDR3 has 15 residues. The CDR3 sequence is CASSPDSSYNSPLHF. CDR3 DNA sequence: TGTGCCAGCAGCCCGGACAGCAGTTATAATTCACCCCTCCACTTT.

This sequence joins TRBV5-4 and TRBJ2-3; 12 bases are shared with TRBD2. The CDR3 runs to 17 residues. V was pared by 3 bases and J by 6 bases, with 11 bases of the junction left unmatched. Germline V gives CDR1 SGHNT, CDR2 YYREEE (reference sequence). Written as DNA, the CDR3 is TGTGCCAGCAGCTGGGAACTAGCGGGGGGTAATAAGGATACGCAGTATTTT. Translating gives CASSWELAGGNKDTQYF.

This chain uses TRBV27 with TRBJ2-7; TRBD1 aligns across 10 bases. V shed 10 bases, J shed 2 bases, and the junction held 17 bases outside the gene matches. The CDR3 is 17 residues long. Germline assignment: CDR1 MNHEY and CDR2 SMNVEV (reference sequence). Here the CDR3 reads CATTGVVGGQGPYEQYF. The CDR3, as DNA: TGTGCCACCACAGGGGTGGTTGGGGGACAGGGGCCCTACGAGCAGTACTTC.

The chain combines TRBV5-6 with TRBJ1-2, with D perhaps matching TRBD1 (5 bases). The CDR3 has 14 amino acids. In germline, CDR1 is SGHDT, CDR2 YYEEEE. The V end lost 7 bases, the J end lost 0 bases, and 13 bases lay between the germline ends. CDR3 protein: CASFLGRANYGYTF. CDR3 sequence (DNA): TGTGCCAGCTTCTTGGGCAGGGCTAACTATGGCTACACCTTC.

This chain connects TRBV2 to TRBJ2-5, with TRBD1 matching over 9 bases. Germline CDR1 SNHLY, CDR2 FYNNEI. The CDR3 has 16 residues. V shed 1 base and J 5 bases; nucleotides not matched to a gene: 8. DNA for the CDR3: TGTGCCAGCAGTGAAGGCGGGACAGGGCGAAGGGAGACCCAGTACTTC. Protein: CASSEGGTGRRETQYF.

The gene calls are TRBV7-6 and TRBJ1-1; tentative D call: TRBD1 (5 bases). Germline V CDR1 and CDR2: SGHVS, FNYEAQ. Trimming left V 6 bases short and J 1 base short, with 12 bases between. The length of the CDR3 is 14 residues. The CDR3 bases are TGTGCCAGCAGTGCCGGCAGGGCGAACACTGAAGCTTTCTTT. Encoded protein: CASSAGRANTEAFF. The variable domain in full, completed from reference TRBV7-6 and TRBJ1-1, reads GAGVSQSPRYKVTKRGQDVALRCDPISGHVSLYWYRQALGQGPEFLTYFNYEAQQDKSGLPNDRFSAERPEGSISTLTIQRTEQRDSAMYRCASSAGRANTEAFFGQGTRLTVV.

V is TRBV5-5 and J is TRBJ1-4; D is possibly TRBD1 (5 bases). Deletions cut 4 bases from V and 4 bases from J, with 14 bases between. The CDR3 runs 15 residues. The germline V gene has CDR1 SGHKS and CDR2 YYEKEE (reference sequence). This CDR3 is CASSPYPGLNEKLFF. CDR3 bases: TGTGCCAGCAGCCCCTACCCGGGACTTAATGAAAAACTGTTTTTT.

The V gene is TRBV7-2, the J gene TRBJ1-4; the D gene is possibly TRBD1 (6 bases). The V end lost 4 bases, the J end lost 0 bases, and 9 bases lay between the germline ends. The CDR3 runs to 15 residues. The germline V gene encodes CDR1 SGHTA and CDR2 FQGNSA. The CDR3 is CASSSDSSTNEKLFF. CDR3 nucleotides: TGTGCCAGCAGCTCGGACAGTTCAACTAATGAAAAACTGTTTTTT.

This clone appeared a few times. The V gene is TRBV5-4, the J gene TRBJ2-6; 8 bases align to TRBD2. The CDR3 spans 18 residues. Germline V gene sequence: CDR1 SGHNT, CDR2 YYREEE (reference sequence). Germline trimming cut 3 bases from V and 1 base from J; bases unmatched to any gene: 9. CDR3 loop: CASSYLTSEGSGANVLTF. DNA of the CDR3: TGTGCCAGCAGCTACCTGACTAGCGAGGGTTCTGGGGCCAACGTCCTGACTTTC.

The gene calls are TRBV27 and TRBJ1-5; 8 bases align to TRBD1. The CDR3 is 17 residues long. Germline CDR1 is MNHEY and CDR2 is SMNVEV (reference sequence). The V gene end was trimmed by 9 bases and the J gene end by 1 base; junction bases not matched to a gene: 14. The CDR3 DNA follows: TGTGCCAGGGACCAGGGGGCCGAGATGTTAAGCAATCAGCCCCAGCATTTT. This sequence encodes CARDQGAEMLSNQPQHF.

Remarks on this clone: This CDR3 is also generated by other DNA sequences in the sample. V usage is TRBV6-5 and J usage is TRBJ2-3, with TRBD1 matching over 7 bases. After removal of 6 bases from V and 0 bases from J, the junction contained 3 bases not matched to a gene. The germline CDR1 and CDR2 sequences are MNHEY and SVGAGI. The length of the CDR3 is 14 residues. DNA for the CDR3: TGTGCCAGCAGCCGGGACAGAAGCACAGATACGCAGTATTTT. The encoded protein is CASSRDRSTDTQYF.

The rearrangement links TRBV5-1 to TRBJ2-5; 7 bases align to TRBD1. The germline gives CDR1 SGHRS, CDR2 YFSETQ. The CDR3 loop spans 13 amino acids. J gave up 3 bases and V 3 bases, and 2 bases lay outside the gene matches. CDR3: CASSWDSEETQYF. Here the CDR3 DNA reads TGCGCCAGCAGCTGGGACAGCGAAGAGACCCAGTACTTC. Full variable domain (rest looked up from reference TRBV5-1 and TRBJ2-5): KAGVTQTPRYLIKTRGQQVTLSCSPISGHRSVSWYQQTPGQGLQFLFEYFSETQRNKGNFPGRFSGRQFSNSRSEMNVSTLELGDSALYLCASSWDSEETQYFGPGTRLLVL.

V is TRBV7-6 and J is TRBJ2-1, with 7 nucleotides matching TRBD1. The germline gives CDR1 SGHVS, CDR2 FNYEAQ. J was trimmed by 3 bases and V by 3 bases; bases with no gene match: 8. The CDR3 is made up of 16 amino acids. This CDR3 reads CASSFGHRGIYNEQFF. CDR3 DNA: TGTGCCAGCAGCTTCGGTCACAGGGGAATCTACAATGAGCAGTTCTTC.

The genes are TRBV18 and TRBJ1-2, with 9 bases identical to TRBD1. The length of the CDR3 is 14 residues. V trimming: 4 bases; J trimming: 8 bases; junction bases outside the gene matches: 8. Germline-derived CDR1 and CDR2 are KGHSH and LQKENI. CDR3 sequence reads: CASSLITGGEGYTF. The CDR3 nucleotides are TGTGCCAGCTCACTAATTACAGGGGGCGAGGGCTACACCTTC.

The genes are TRBV7-8 and TRBJ2-3; possible D gene TRBD1, 5 bases. Germline V lookup: CDR1 SGHVS, CDR2 FQNEAQ. Trimming took 1 base from V and 10 from J, leaving 12 bases between them. This CDR3 has 13 amino acids. CDR3 DNA: TGTGCCAGCAGCTTAGGGGGCCGGGCCTCGCAGTATTTT. This sequence encodes CASSLGGRASQYF.